This TCR beta chain was documented in a study of OX40 agonist ivuxolimab in advanced cancers. Study details: Checkpoint inhibitors had been given previously to under 50% of patients. Partial responses, seen in three patients, involved one hepatocellular carcinoma and two cutaneous melanomas.

This clone was seen more than once but under ten times. Its antigen is not identified. V dropped 7 bases and J dropped 11; count of bases not matched to a gene: 7. The CDR3 is 13 residues long. CDR1 is LNHDA, CDR2 SQIVND, per germline (reference sequence). Overall study findings and caveats: Expanded clones belonging to CD8+ T cells outnumbered, on average, those of CD4+. Both CD4+ and CD8+ T cell populations in blood had undergone clonal expansion by week 6 at 0.1 to 3.0 mg/kg.

Sequencing used immunoSEQ multiplex PCR; TCRdb keeps in-frame clones, though not all of them. Of about 62,000 clones listed, over 75% are singletons. The rearrangement uses TRBV19 and TRBJ1-6, with 8 positions matching TRBD1. Sequencing used CD4+ or CD8+ T cells sorted from blood, obtained in a trial of the OX40 agonist ivuxolimab. The receptor's source is an adult with an advanced solid tumor such as melanoma, head and neck, liver or kidney cancer. DNA of the CDR3: TGTGCCAGTATTGGAGGACAGGGTACACCCCTCCACTTT. Translating it yields CASIGGQGTPLHF.